This T cell receptor (beta chain) emerged from a study of T cells after yellow fever vaccination. TCRdb analysed the 5' RACE reads with MiXCR anew, one entry per CDR3 protein. The sample yields 400,000 to 450,000 distinct CDR3 sequences, roughly a sixth seen once. Deletions cut 6 bases from V and 3 bases from J, with 17 bases between. CDR1 is DFQATT and CDR2 is SNEGSKA in the germline V gene (reference sequence). The CDR3 is made up of 14 amino acids. The TCR sequence derives from a man aged 18-30 years who received the YFV17D yellow fever vaccine. Sequencing used PBMCs, obtained before the yellow fever booster vaccination. The V and J genes are TRBV20-1 and TRBJ1-2; maybe TRBD1 (6 bases). CDR3 sequence (DNA): TGCAGTGCCCTCAGGGGTTTGGGGGACTATGGCTACACCTTC. Translation: CSALRGLGDYGYTF.